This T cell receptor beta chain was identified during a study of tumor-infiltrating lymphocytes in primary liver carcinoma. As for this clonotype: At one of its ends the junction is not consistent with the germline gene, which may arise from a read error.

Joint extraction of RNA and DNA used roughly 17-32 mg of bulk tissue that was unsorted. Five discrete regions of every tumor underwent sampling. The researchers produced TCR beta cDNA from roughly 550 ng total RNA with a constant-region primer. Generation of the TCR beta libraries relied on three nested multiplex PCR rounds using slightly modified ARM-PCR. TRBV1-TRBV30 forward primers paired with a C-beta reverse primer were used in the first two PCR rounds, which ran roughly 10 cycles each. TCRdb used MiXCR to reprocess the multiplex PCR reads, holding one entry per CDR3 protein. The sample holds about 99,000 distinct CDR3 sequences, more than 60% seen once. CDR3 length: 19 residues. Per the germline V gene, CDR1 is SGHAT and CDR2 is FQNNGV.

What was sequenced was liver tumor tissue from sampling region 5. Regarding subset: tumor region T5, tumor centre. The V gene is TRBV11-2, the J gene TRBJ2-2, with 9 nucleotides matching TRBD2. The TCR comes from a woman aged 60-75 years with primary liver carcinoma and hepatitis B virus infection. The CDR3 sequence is CASNPRGGSGSIAAGELSF. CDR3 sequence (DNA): TGTGCCAGCAACCCCCGAGGGGGTAGCGGGAGTATAGCGGCCGGGGAGCTGTCTTTT.